This TCR beta chain was observed in a study of blood T cells in healthy people across ages. Germline V lookup: CDR1 SGHNT, CDR2 YENEEA. This CDR3 has 17 residues. V shed 4 bases and J shed 3 bases, with 18 bases lying between them. It was with a sample-barcoded 5' primer and a J-beta primer mix that a second PCR of roughly 7 to 12 cycles was run. Each cDNA molecule was tagged by a template-switch adaptor with 12 random nucleotides. Each CDR3 protein is one row after TCRdb ran MiXCR on the 5' RACE reads. The data contain about 720,000 distinct CDR3 sequences, 20% to 30% of them seen just once; the ten biggest clones take up under 4%. The sample was also linked to a second study, of T cells of mothers and their children.

The sequence derives from a boy between 10 and 17 years old in good health. Sequencing used blood. The chain recombines TRBV11-3 with TRBJ2-2, with D possibly TRBD1 on 5 matching bases. As DNA, the CDR3 is TGTGCCAGCAGCTATCCCCGACAGAAACGAGACACCGGGGAGCTGTTTTTT. This sequence encodes CASSYPRQKRDTGELFF.